The entry that follows covers one T cell receptor (beta chain) sequence. These data come from a study of blood T cell repertoires in COVID-19. TCRdb's copy holds only in-frame clones and misses some; the assay was immunoSEQ multiplex PCR. Among about 380,000 clones listed, more than 70% were seen once. Trimming stripped 5 bases from V and 4 bases from J, with 9 bases between. Germline lookup yields CDR1 SGHRS and CDR2 YFSETQ. The CDR3 spans 13 residues. Cohort assignment relied on participant-reported clinical history. Source material: PBMCs or T cells enriched from blood (not recorded which). The chain carries TRBV5-1 and TRBJ1-4; D might be TRBD1 (5 bases). The receptor was isolated from a woman aged 18-29 years who had recovered from COVID-19. The CDR3 loop is CASRGQSNEKLFF. The CDR3 nucleotides read TGCGCCAGCAGGGGGCAGAGTAATGAAAAACTGTTTTTT.